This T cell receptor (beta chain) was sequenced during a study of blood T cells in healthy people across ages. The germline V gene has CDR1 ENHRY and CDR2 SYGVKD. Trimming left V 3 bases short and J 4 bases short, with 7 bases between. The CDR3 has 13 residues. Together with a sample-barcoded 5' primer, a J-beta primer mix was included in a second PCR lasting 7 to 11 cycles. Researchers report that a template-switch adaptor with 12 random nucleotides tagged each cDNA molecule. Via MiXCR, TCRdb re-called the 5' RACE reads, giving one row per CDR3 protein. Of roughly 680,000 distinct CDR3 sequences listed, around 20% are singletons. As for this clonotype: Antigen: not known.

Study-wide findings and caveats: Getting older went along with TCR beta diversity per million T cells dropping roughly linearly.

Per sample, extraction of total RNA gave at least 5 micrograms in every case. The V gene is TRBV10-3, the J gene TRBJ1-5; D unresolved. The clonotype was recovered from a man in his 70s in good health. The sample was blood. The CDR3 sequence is CAISERGNQPQHF. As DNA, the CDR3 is TGTGCCATCAGTGAACGTGGAAATCAGCCCCAGCATTTT.